In this sample, the clone carrying this T cell receptor beta chain turned up a few times. The entry originates in a study of blood T cell repertoires in COVID-19. On the study more broadly: PBMCs, B-cell-depleted T cells, or T cells provided the cDNA or gDNA that made up the material.

Under the authors' procedure: Nucleated cell counts were estimated from reference gene primer amplification. Assay used: immunoSEQ multiplex PCR; TCRdb lists only in-frame clones, some missing. That table supplies the V and J calls and clone size; D and trimming were determined from the DNA. The table includes about 250,000 clones, approximately 83% detected once. The germline V gene encodes CDR1 LNHDA and CDR2 SQIVND (reference sequence). This CDR3 is 16 amino acids long. V was clipped by 1 base and J by 3 bases, with 13 bases between them. The chain links TRBV19 to TRBJ1-5, with D unresolved. The source is a man aged 45-65 years with active or convalescent COVID-19. The sample comprised peripheral blood. The CDR3 region is CASSIAPAIPNQPQHF. The CDR3 nucleotides read TGTGCCAGTAGTATAGCGCCAGCGATACCCAATCAGCCCCAGCATTTT.